The text below deals with one T cell receptor (beta chain). The data were produced by immunoSEQ multiplex PCR, yet TCRdb's version contains in-frame clones alone and is incomplete. The sample consists of 2 million to 2.5 million clones, 90% to 95% of them appearing once. The data derive from a study of shared clonotypes between healthy human individuals. At the level of the study: Researchers assigned three CD4 naive, three CD4 memory, two CD8 naive and one CD8 memory plate to each donor.

The donors, healthy adults who were HIV-negative, had experienced no recent acute infections or vaccinations. The V end lost 5 bases, the J end lost 6 bases, and 15 bases lay between the germline ends. Germline V gene data show CDR1 as SGHNT and CDR2 as YYREEE (reference sequence). The CDR3 spans 14 residues. This TCR came from a young man in good health. Sequenced material: naive CD4+ T cells sorted from blood. Subset indicated: CD45RA+ positively selected. The V gene is TRBV5-4, the J gene TRBJ2-1; TRBD1 or TRBD2 may be the D gene (5 bases each). CDR3 loop: CASSPHWDRNEQFF. CDR3 DNA: TGTGCCAGCAGTCCCCATTGGGACCGCAATGAGCAGTTCTTC.